These T cell receptor beta chains were read from a single sample in a study of long-term antiretroviral therapy in people with HIV. The method was immunoSEQ multiplex PCR; TCRdb's version includes in-frame clones alone and lacks a portion of them. The top ten clones hold roughly 9.8% of a sample with 25,000 to 30,000 clones, roughly 84% of them seen once. The starting material was unsorted PBMCs, obtained 2.7 to 2.8 years after starting antiretroviral therapy. The source of these receptors is a man aged 30 to 39 with HIV. The CDR3 runs from the conserved cysteine through the conserved F or W. D genes are given only for firm matches. The size entry is marked missing in some rows and otherwise reads once, few, many or a size class.

j_call v_call clone_size d_call cdr3_aa cdr3_nt
TRBJ1-6 TRBV9 few TRBD1 CASSRGQASSPLHF TGTGCCAGCAGCCGAGGACAGGCCAGTTCACCCCTCCACTTT
TRBJ1-1 TRBV23-1 once . CASMHTEAFF TGCGCCAGCATGCACACTGAAGCTTTCTTT
TRBJ2-1 TRBV30 once TRBD2 CAWSGPGLAFFEQFF TGTGCCTGGAGTGGCCCGGGACTAGCGTTCTTCGAGCAGTTCTTC
TRBJ2-1 TRBV14 once TRBD2 CASSQDWIGLAGAMDEQFF TGTGCCAGCAGCCAAGATTGGATCGGGTTGGCGGGAGCAATGGATGAGCAGTTCTTC
TRBJ1-6 TRBV2 . TRBD1 CASRYRGAGSPLHF TGTGCCAGCAGATACAGGGGGGCGGGATCACCCCTCCACTTT
TRBJ2-3 TRBV4-2 . . CASSQDGGTTDTQYF TGTGCCAGCAGCCAAGATGGGGGTACCACAGATACGCAGTATTTT
TRBJ1-3 TRBV19 . TRBD1 CASNTDRAGNTIYF TGTGCCAGTAATACAGACAGGGCTGGAAACACCATATATTTT
TRBJ1-1 TRBV13 . . CASSYLTANTEAFF TGTGCCAGCAGCTACCTGACAGCGAACACTGAAGCTTTCTTT
TRBJ2-3 TRBV7-8 . . CASSLAGARTDTQYF TGTGCCAGCAGCTTAGCAGGGGCCCGCACAGATACGCAGTATTTT
TRBJ1-1 TRBV5-5 . . CASSPAGLNTEAFF TGTGCCAGCAGCCCCGCTGGTCTGAACACTGAAGCTTTCTTT
TRBJ1-1 TRBV7-9 . . CASSLKGETEAFF TGTGCCAGCAGCTTGAAAGGGGAAACTGAAGCTTTCTTT
TRBJ1-2 TRBV7-2 . TRBD1 CASSFARGRDYGYTF TGTGCCAGCAGCTTCGCCAGGGGGAGAGACTATGGCTACACCTTC
TRBJ1-4 TRBV6-1 few TRBD1 CASSEALLTGASNEKLFF TGTGCCAGCAGTGAAGCGCTTCTAACAGGGGCTAGTAATGAAAAACTGTTTTTT
TRBJ2-7 TRBV27 . TRBD1 CASSPRDRGPAGYEQYF TGTGCCAGCAGCCCTCGGGACAGGGGGCCCGCAGGCTACGAGCAGTACTTC
TRBJ2-5 TRBV14 . . CASSLRAPETQYF TGTGCCAGCAGTCTCCGGGCCCCAGAGACCCAGTACTTC
TRBJ1-5 TRBV19 . . CASSRVMEGQPQHF TGTGCCAGTAGTCGGGTCATGGAGGGGCAGCCCCAGCATTTT
TRBJ1-4 TRBV6-6 . . CASSYGATNEKLFF TGTGCCAGCAGTTACGGTGCAACTAATGAAAAACTGTTTTTT
TRBJ2-1 TRBV19 once . CASSLAQNRDYNEQFF TGTGCCAGTAGTTTAGCACAAAACAGGGACTACAATGAGCAGTTCTTC
TRBJ2-7 TRBV11-2 . . CASSLGFDRSYEQYF TGTGCCAGCAGCTTGGGGTTTGACAGATCCTACGAGCAGTACTTC
TRBJ1-1 TRBV9 . . CASSPIGELPEAFF TGTGCCAGCAGCCCGATTGGGGAGCTACCTGAAGCTTTCTTT
TRBJ2-1 TRBV29-1 once TRBD2 CSVDGTSGGAYNEQFF TGCAGCGTTGATGGGACTAGCGGGGGGGCCTACAATGAGCAGTTCTTC
TRBJ1-6 TRBV13 few . CASSLTLTGTYHF TGTGCCAGCAGCCTAACATTAACCGGGACTTATCACTTT
TRBJ2-7 TRBV7-2 . TRBD2 CASSLERGPYEQYF TGTGCCAGCAGCTTGGAGCGGGGACCCTACGAGCAGTACTTC
TRBJ1-4 TRBV2 once TRBD1 CASSDTTGGFEKLFF TGTGCCAGCAGCGACACGACAGGGGGTTTTGAAAAACTGTTTTTT
TRBJ2-5 TRBV29-1 . TRBD1 CSVFPTGTEAETQYF TGCAGCGTTTTTCCAACCGGGACAGAAGCAGAGACCCAGTACTTC
TRBJ2-1 TRBV18 . . CASSPPSVAYEQFF TGTGCCAGCTCACCACCGTCGGTAGCCTATGAGCAGTTCTTC
TRBJ2-7 TRBV4-1 . TRBD2 CASSQEALAGEYEQYF TGCGCCAGCAGCCAAGAGGCGCTAGCGGGAGAGTACGAGCAGTACTTC
TRBJ2-7 TRBV29-1 . TRBD1 CSVVGGTGTYEQYF TGCAGCGTTGTAGGGGGGACAGGAACCTACGAGCAGTACTTC